This T cell receptor (beta chain) was sequenced during a study of early T cells in non-severe SARS-CoV-2 infection. Study background: Chains stayed unpaired after sequencing of bulk RNA from unsorted whole blood.

TCRdb re-called the 5' RACE reads through MiXCR, storing one row per CDR3 protein. The top ten clones hold 6% of a sample with more than 75,000 distinct CDR3 sequences, about 13% of them seen once. The table lists this clonotype with many counts. Germline assignment: CDR1 MNHNS and CDR2 SASEGT. The CDR3 has 13 residues. Deletions cut 8 bases from V and 3 bases from J, with 11 bases between. Specimen: whole blood. The receptor was isolated from an adult who was a healthcare worker with PCR-confirmed SARS-CoV-2 infection or an uninfected control (not recorded which). The rearrangement links TRBV6-1 to TRBJ1-5; TRBD1 might be the D (6 bases). In DNA form, the CDR3 reads TGTGCCAGCTGGAACAGGGTCAATCAGCCCCAGCATTTT. Protein sequence: CASWNRVNQPQHF.